The 16 T cell receptor beta chains given below trace back to one sample, sequenced in a study of shared clonotypes between healthy human individuals. Assay: immunoSEQ multiplex PCR; the TCRdb copy retains only in-frame clones and omits some. The sample includes roughly 2,300,000 clones, roughly 90% of them seen just once. Sequencing used naive CD4+ T cells from PBMCs. Documented subset: CD45RA+ positively selected. The receptor set was obtained from a man aged 18 to 29 in good health. Some clones in this sample may be carry-over from other donors' samples.

This clone was counted a single time. The chain uses TRBV9 and TRBJ2-7; 13 nucleotides match TRBD2. The CDR3 is made up of 15 amino acids. Germline V lookup: CDR1 SGDLS, CDR2 YYNGEE. J gave up 2 bases and V 4 bases, and 3 bases lay outside the gene matches. The CDR3 DNA reads as TGTGCCAGCAGCTCCGGGACTAGCGGGACCTACGAGCAGTACTTC. Translated: CASSSGTSGTYEQYF. The full variable domain, with the rest looked up from reference TRBV9 and TRBJ2-7, is DSGVTQTPKHLITATGQRVTLRCSPRSGDLSVYWYQQSLDQGLQFLIQYYNGEERAKGNILERFSAQQFPDLHSELNLSSLELGDSALYFCASSSGTSGTYEQYFGPGTRLTVT.

The V and J genes are TRBV6-5 and TRBJ2-3; TRBD1 is a possible D gene (5 bases). V was cut by 6 bases and J by 3 bases, with 10 bases left in between. CDR3 size: 13 residues. Germline V lookup: CDR1 MNHEY, CDR2 SVGAGI. CDR3 residues: CASREAGTDTQYF. CDR3 DNA sequence: TGTGCCAGCAGGGAAGCAGGGACAGATACGCAGTATTTT.

V gene TRBV28 combines with J gene TRBJ1-1; TRBD1 is a possible D gene (5 bases). V was clipped by 4 bases and J by 4 bases, with 13 bases between them. Germline V gene sequence: CDR1 MDHEN, CDR2 SYDVKM. This CDR3 has 14 amino acids. CDR3 in amino acids: CASSYLRAGTEAFF. CDR3 sequence (DNA): TGTGCCAGCAGTTACCTCAGGGCTGGCACTGAAGCTTTCTTT. Full variable domain (rest looked up from reference TRBV28 and TRBJ1-1): DVKVTQSSRYLVKRTGEKVFLECVQDMDHENMFWYRQDPGLGLRLIYFSYDVKMKEKGDIPEGYSVSREKKERFSLILESASTNQTSMYLCASSYLRAGTEAFFGQGTRLTVV.

Remarks on this clone: This same CDR3 is encoded by further DNA sequences in the sample. This chain links TRBV18 with TRBJ1-2, with 9 bases aligning to TRBD1. CDR3 length equals 13 residues. V lost 3 bases to trimming and J lost 6 bases; unmatched junction nucleotides: 2. Looked up from germline, CDR1 is KGHSH and CDR2 is LQKENI. The CDR3, as DNA: TGTGCCAGCTCACCGGGGACAGGGAATGGCTACACCTTC. It encodes CASSPGTGNGYTF.

A note on this clone: Compared with germline, one end of the junction differs, possibly owing to a read error. The rearrangement links TRBV29-1 to TRBJ2-3; no clear D gene. The CDR3 covers 15 residues. In germline, CDR1 is SQVTM, CDR2 ANQGSEA. In DNA form, the CDR3 reads TGCAGCGCTGAACTGGCATGGACCATCACAGATACGCAGTATTTT. The encoded protein is CSAELAWTITDTQYF.

This chain connects TRBV28 to TRBJ2-7, with 9 bases matching TRBD2. Germline V gene lookup returns CDR1 MDHEN and CDR2 SYDVKM. The J segment lost 4 bases and the V segment lost 6 bases, leaving 10 bases of the junction unmatched. The CDR3 has 15 residues. CDR3 sequence reads: CASRGARLAVYEQYF. The CDR3 DNA is TGTGCCAGCAGGGGGGCCAGACTAGCGGTTTACGAGCAGTACTTC.

The rearrangement links TRBV7-9 to TRBJ2-7; TRBD1 aligns across 7 bases. Per the germline V gene, CDR1 is SEHNR and CDR2 is FQNEAQ (reference sequence). V shed 7 bases, J shed 2 bases, and the junction held 14 bases outside the gene matches. The CDR3 runs to 16 residues. CDR3: CASTQRGTANTYEQYF. CDR3 coding DNA: TGTGCCAGCACTCAGAGGGGGACAGCCAATACCTACGAGCAGTACTTC.

J is TRBJ2-7 and V is TRBV9, with 7 bases identical to TRBD1. The CDR3 totals 15 residues. With V trimmed by 4 bases and J by 6 bases, 13 bases remained unmatched. The germline V gene has CDR1 SGDLS and CDR2 YYNGEE. The CDR3 DNA reads TGTGCCAGCAGCAAAGACAGGGTCCGTTCGGGCGAGCAGTACTTC. Translated: CASSKDRVRSGEQYF.

This clone occurred once. This chain connects TRBV30 to TRBJ1-2; no definite D call. Trimming cost V 5 bases and J 4 bases, with 11 bases left between them. The germline V gene has CDR1 GTSNPN and CDR2 SVGIG (reference sequence). There are 12 residues in the CDR3. The CDR3: CAWVSGSYGYTF. For the CDR3, the DNA is TGTGCCTGGGTGTCAGGAAGCTATGGCTACACCTTC. The full variable domain, rest sourced from reference TRBV30 and TRBJ1-2, is SQTIHQWPATLVQPVGSPLSLECTVEGTSNPNLYWYRQAAGRGLQLLFYSVGIGQISSEVPQNLSASRPQDRQFILSSKKLLLSDSGFYLCAWVSGSYGYTFGSGTRLTVV.

V and J are TRBV7-2 and TRBJ1-3; D uncertain. Germline CDR1 SGHTA, CDR2 FQGNSA. Trimming cost V 3 bases and J 4 bases, with 19 bases left between them. The CDR3 runs to 17 residues. CDR3 DNA: TGTGCCAGCAGCTTTTATCGAGGTCAGGCCTCCGGAAACACCATATATTTT. It specifies CASSFYRGQASGNTIYF.

This clone was detected once. The genes are TRBV6-5 and TRBJ1-1, with 7 nucleotides matching TRBD1. V was pared by 2 bases and J by 6 bases, with 9 bases of the junction left unmatched. Germline assignment: CDR1 MNHEY and CDR2 SVGAGI. The CDR3 contains 15 residues. The CDR3 region has the DNA TGTGCCAGCAGTTACGGGTTTGAGGGGGCCCCTGAAGCTTTCTTT. Residues: CASSYGFEGAPEAFF.

The J gene is TRBJ1-5, the V gene TRBV9; TRBD1 agrees at 8 bases. Germline V gene lookup returns CDR1 SGDLS and CDR2 YYNGEE. Trimming removed 3 bases from V and 3 bases from J; junction bases left unmatched: 5. There are 15 residues in the CDR3. This CDR3 reads CASSGRDRNNQPQHF. The CDR3 bases are TGTGCCAGCAGCGGCCGGGACAGGAACAATCAGCCCCAGCATTTT.

The rearrangement uses TRBV13 and TRBJ1-1, with 8 positions matching TRBD1. The CDR3 runs to 16 residues. In germline, CDR1 is PRHDT, CDR2 FYEKMQ (reference sequence). The junction had 13 bases not matched to a gene; V was cut back by 7 bases and J by 3 bases. CDR3 in DNA: TGTGCCAGCATCCTAAACCCAACAGGGGGGGACACTGAAGCTTTCTTT. Translated, it gives CASILNPTGGDTEAFF. The full variable domain, completed using reference TRBV13 and TRBJ1-1, is AAGVIQSPRHLIKEKRETATLKCYPIPRHDTVYWYQQGPGQDPQFLISFYEKMQSDKGSIPDRFSAQQFSDYHSELNMSSLELGDSALYFCASILNPTGGDTEAFFGQGTRLTVV.

The genes are TRBV7-3 and TRBJ2-5, with 8 nucleotides matching TRBD1. This CDR3 spans 15 amino acids. Germline assignment: CDR1 SGHTA and CDR2 FQGTGA. Unmatched junction bases numbered 7, after V lost 2 bases and J lost 5 bases. CDR3 DNA: TGTGCCAGCAGCTTATTGGCAGGGGGCTTCGAGACCCAGTACTTC. Its translation: CASSLLAGGFETQYF.

The chain joins TRBV29-1 to TRBJ1-2; D is unclear. Germline V CDR1 and CDR2: SQVTM, ANQGSEA. The CDR3 has 13 amino acids. V was pared by 7 bases and J by 8 bases, with 20 bases between. Here the CDR3 DNA reads TGCAGCGCTGTAGAACGGGCCTTGGGGGGCTACACCTTC. This sequence encodes CSAVERALGGYTF. The complete variable domain, with remaining parts taken from reference TRBV29-1 and TRBJ1-2, reads SAVISQKPSRDICQRGTSLTIQCQVDSQVTMMFWYRQQPGQSLTLIATANQGSEATYESGFVIDKFPISRPNLTFSTLTVSNMSPEDSSIYLCSAVERALGGYTFGSGTRLTVV.

This chain joins TRBV29-1 and TRBJ1-2; D ambiguous. The ends were cut back, 5 bases at V and 2 bases at J, with 9 bases in the middle. CDR1 is SQVTM and CDR2 is ANQGSEA in the germline V gene. The CDR3 is 12 residues long. The chain's CDR3 is CSVSQENYGYTF. The DNA of the CDR3 is TGCAGCGTTTCCCAAGAGAACTATGGCTACACCTTC.